This TCR beta chain is drawn from a study of response to subunit inactivated influenza vaccine. Study observations and caveats: Authors proposed each seasonal influenza vaccination draws in few new T cells.

TCRdb independently ran MiXCR on the RT-PCR reads; one entry per CDR3 protein. Among around 540,000 distinct CDR3 sequences listed, roughly 10% were seen once. V was pared by 0 bases and J by 4 bases, with 9 bases between. Germline V lookup: CDR1 SGHTA, CDR2 FQGNSA. The CDR3 contains 14 residues. A remark on this clonotype: The antigen is undetermined.

The sample here was PBMCs from blood, taken on the day of vaccination. The clonotype was recovered from a man aged 50 to 59 who received an inactivated influenza vaccine. This chain uses TRBV7-2 with TRBJ2-5; D call uncertain. CDR3 bases: TGTGCCAGCAGCTTAGCCACGCCCGGAGAGACCCAGTACTTC. Translation gives CASSLATPGETQYF.